The clone carrying this T cell receptor (beta chain) was recorded a few times. The antigen remains undetermined. The data derive from a study of T-cell memory formation after mild COVID-19. There are 14 residues in the CDR3. Per germline, CDR1 SGDLS and CDR2 YYNGEE. Trimming took 0 bases from V and 7 from J, leaving 12 bases between them. Study-level findings and limits: Some SARS-CoV-2-responding clones were already detected in memory before infection. Day 15 to 85 contracting clones showed balanced CD4/CD8; day 15 to 37 expanders favored CD4+.

TCRdb re-called the 5' RACE reads with MiXCR, one entry per CDR3 protein. This table has 350,000 to 500,000 distinct CDR3 sequences, roughly 20% appearing once. This receptor was obtained from an adult woman who had mild COVID-19 (a few samples of this study predate the infection). Cell type and time point are not known. What was sequenced was PBMCs or a T cell subset sorted from them (not recorded which). The rearrangement joins TRBV9 to TRBJ2-3; D possibly uses TRBD1 or TRBD2 (5 bases each). The CDR3 DNA reads as TGTGCCAGCAGCGTAGAAAGTGGGGGTTATACGCAGTATTTT. Protein: CASSVESGGYTQYF. The variable domain in full, with the rest retrieved from reference TRBV9 and TRBJ2-3, is DSGVTQTPKHLITATGQRVTLRCSPRSGDLSVYWYQQSLDQGLQFLIQYYNGEERAKGNILERFSAQQFPDLHSELNLSSLELGDSALYFCASSVESGGYTQYFGPGTRLTVL.